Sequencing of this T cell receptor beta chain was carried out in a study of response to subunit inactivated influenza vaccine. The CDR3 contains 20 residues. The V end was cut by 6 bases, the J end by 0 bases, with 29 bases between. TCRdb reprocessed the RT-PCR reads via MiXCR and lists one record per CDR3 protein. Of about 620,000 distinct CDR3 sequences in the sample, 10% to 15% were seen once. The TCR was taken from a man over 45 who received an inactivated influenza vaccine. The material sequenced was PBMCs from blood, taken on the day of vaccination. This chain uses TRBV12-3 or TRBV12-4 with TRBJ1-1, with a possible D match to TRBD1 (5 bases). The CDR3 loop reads CASRPRVPGQPHSVNTEAFF. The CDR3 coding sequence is TGTGCCAGCAGGCCAAGAGTGCCGGGGCAGCCGCACAGTGTGAACACTGAAGCTTTCTTT.